This entry features one T cell receptor beta chain sequence. The data were obtained in a study of blood T cell repertoires in COVID-19. Study context: Collection of acute and convalescent COVID-19 samples took place in the United States, Italy and Spain. In each case, the material was cDNA or gDNA derived from T cells, B-cell-depleted T cells, or PBMCs.

In the authors' methods: Reference gene primer amplification gave estimated nucleated cell counts. Assay: immunoSEQ multiplex PCR; the TCRdb copy retains only in-frame clones and omits some. V, J and clone size were drawn from that table, and D and trimming were deduced from the DNA. The sample holds 200,000 or so clones, around 77% seen once. Trimming removed 0 bases from V and 4 bases from J; junction bases left unmatched: 2. Looked up from germline, CDR1 is MGHDK and CDR2 is SYGVNS. The CDR3 has 15 residues. The sequencing sample was made of peripheral blood. This TCR was recovered from a man between 60 and 75 years old with active or convalescent COVID-19. The chain links TRBV25-1 to TRBJ2-7, with 11 bases lining up with TRBD2. CDR3 region: CASSEYGTSGYEQYF. CDR3 nucleotides: TGTGCCAGCAGTGAATATGGGACTAGCGGTTACGAGCAGTACTTC.